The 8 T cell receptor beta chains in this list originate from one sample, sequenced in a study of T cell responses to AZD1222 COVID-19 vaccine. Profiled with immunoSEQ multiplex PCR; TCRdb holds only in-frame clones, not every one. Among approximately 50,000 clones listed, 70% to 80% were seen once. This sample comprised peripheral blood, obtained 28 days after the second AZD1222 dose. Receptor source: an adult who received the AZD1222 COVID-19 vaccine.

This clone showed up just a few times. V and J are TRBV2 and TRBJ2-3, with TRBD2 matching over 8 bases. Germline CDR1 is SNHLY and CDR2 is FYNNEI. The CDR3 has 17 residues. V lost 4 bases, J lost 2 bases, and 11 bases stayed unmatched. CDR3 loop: CASSVGTSGAFTDTQYF. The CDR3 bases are TGTGCCAGCAGTGTAGGGACTAGTGGGGCCTTCACAGATACGCAGTATTTT.

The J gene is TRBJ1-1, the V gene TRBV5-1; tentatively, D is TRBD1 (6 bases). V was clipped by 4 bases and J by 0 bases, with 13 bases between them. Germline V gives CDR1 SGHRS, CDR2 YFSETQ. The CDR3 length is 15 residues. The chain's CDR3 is CASSPRTELNTEAFF. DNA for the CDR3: TGCGCCAGCAGCCCCCGGACAGAATTGAACACTGAAGCTTTCTTT.

CDR3 amino acids: CASSLDLAGGPNTQYF. The CDR3 nucleotides read TGTGCCAGCAGCTTGGATCTAGCGGGAGGGCCTAATACGCAGTATTTT. J is TRBJ2-3 and V is TRBV5-4, with 12 bases that match TRBD2. The germline CDR1 and CDR2 sequences are SGHNT and YYREEE (reference sequence). Unmatched junction bases numbered 6, after V lost 0 bases and J lost 7 bases. The CDR3 is made up of 16 amino acids.

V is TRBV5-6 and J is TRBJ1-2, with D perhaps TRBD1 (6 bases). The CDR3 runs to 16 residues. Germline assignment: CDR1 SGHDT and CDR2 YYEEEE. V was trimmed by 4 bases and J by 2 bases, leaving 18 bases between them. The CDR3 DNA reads TGTGCCAGCAGCCAATTCGCCGGGACACTGAACTATGGCTACACCTTC. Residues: CASSQFAGTLNYGYTF.

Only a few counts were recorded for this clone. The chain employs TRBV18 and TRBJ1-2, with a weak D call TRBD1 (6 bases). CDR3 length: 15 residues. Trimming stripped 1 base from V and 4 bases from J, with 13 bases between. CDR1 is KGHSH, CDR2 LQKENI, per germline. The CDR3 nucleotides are TGTGCCAGCTCACCACAGCAACAGGGTAGCTATGGCTACACCTTC. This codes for CASSPQQQGSYGYTF.

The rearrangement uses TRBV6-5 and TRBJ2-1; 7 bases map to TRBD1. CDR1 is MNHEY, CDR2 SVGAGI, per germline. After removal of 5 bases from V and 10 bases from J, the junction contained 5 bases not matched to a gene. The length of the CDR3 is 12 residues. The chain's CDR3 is CASSRTGQEQFF. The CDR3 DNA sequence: TGTGCCAGCAGTCGGACAGGTCAGGAGCAGTTCTTC.

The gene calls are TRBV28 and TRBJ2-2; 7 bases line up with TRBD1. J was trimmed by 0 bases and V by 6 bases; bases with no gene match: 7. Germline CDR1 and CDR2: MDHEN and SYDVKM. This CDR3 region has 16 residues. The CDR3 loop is CASSTAGTANTGELFF. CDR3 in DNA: TGTGCCAGCAGCACTGCCGGGACAGCGAACACCGGGGAGCTGTTTTTT.

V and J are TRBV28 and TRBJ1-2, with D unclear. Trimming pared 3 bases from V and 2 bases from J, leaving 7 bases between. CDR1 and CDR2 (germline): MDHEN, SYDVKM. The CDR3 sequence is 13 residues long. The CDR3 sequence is CASSLFTNYGYTF. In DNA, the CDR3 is TGTGCCAGCAGTTTGTTCACCAACTATGGCTACACCTTC.